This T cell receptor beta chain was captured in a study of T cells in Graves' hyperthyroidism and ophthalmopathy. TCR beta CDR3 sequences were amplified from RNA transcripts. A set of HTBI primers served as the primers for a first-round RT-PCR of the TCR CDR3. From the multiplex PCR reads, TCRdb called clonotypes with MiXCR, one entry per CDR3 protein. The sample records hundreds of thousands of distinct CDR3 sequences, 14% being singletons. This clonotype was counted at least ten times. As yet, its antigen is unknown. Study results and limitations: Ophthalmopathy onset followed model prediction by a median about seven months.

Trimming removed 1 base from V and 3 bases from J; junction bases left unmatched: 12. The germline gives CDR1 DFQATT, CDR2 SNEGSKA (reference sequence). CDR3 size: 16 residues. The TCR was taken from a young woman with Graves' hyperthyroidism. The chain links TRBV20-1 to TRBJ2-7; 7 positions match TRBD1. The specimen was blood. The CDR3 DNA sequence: TGCAGTGCTAGAGTTACCACATCAGGGGGTCGCTACGAGCAGTACTTC. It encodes CSARVTTSGGRYEQYF.